This T cell receptor beta chain was captured by sequencing in a study of cytomegalovirus exposure and HLA in healthy donors. On this clone: What it recognizes is unknown.

V was clipped by 1 base and J by 1 base, with 17 bases between them. Looked up from germline, CDR1 is LGHNA and CDR2 is YNFKEQ. The CDR3 is 18 residues long. A multiplex PCR was run with 60 Vbeta primers and 13 Jbeta primers. Generated by immunoSEQ multiplex PCR, the TCRdb table keeps only in-frame clones and is missing some. The data contain some 160,000 clones, around four fifths of them singletons. Study conclusions and caveats: Earlier analysis yielded a pattern in which most TCR beta V segments were productive about 90% or about 30% of the time.

The genes are TRBV4-2 and TRBJ2-1, with TRBD2 as a possible D gene (6 bases). The TCR comes from a woman in her twenties or thirties in good health and CMV-seronegative. The sample was PBMCs. CDR3 protein: CASSQALLALSSYNEQFF. The CDR3 DNA reads TGTGCCAGCAGCCAAGCCCTCCTAGCGCTTTCATCCTACAATGAGCAGTTCTTC.